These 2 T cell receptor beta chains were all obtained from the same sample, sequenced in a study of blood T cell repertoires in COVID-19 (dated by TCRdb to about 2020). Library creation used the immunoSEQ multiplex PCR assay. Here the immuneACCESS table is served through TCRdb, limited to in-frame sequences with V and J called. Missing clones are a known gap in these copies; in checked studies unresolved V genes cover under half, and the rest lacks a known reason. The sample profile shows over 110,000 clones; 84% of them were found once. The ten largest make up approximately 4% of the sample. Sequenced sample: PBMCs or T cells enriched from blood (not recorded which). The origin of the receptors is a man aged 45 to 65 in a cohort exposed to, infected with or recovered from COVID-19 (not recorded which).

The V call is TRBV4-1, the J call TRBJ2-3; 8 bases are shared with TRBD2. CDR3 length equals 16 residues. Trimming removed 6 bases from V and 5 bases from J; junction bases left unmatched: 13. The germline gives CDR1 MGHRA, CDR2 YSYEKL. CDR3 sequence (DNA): TGCGCCAGCAGAAATCAAGGAGGCGGGGGGAAAGATACGCAGTATTTT. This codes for CASRNQGGGGKDTQYF.

CDR3 sequence (DNA): TGTGCCTCCGGGACTAGCGGTTTCACAGATACGCAGTATTTT. Its protein product is CASGTSGFTDTQYF. V is TRBV3-1 (or the pseudogene TRBV3-2) and J is TRBJ2-3; 11 positions agree with TRBD2. The CDR3 has 14 residues. V trimming: 11 bases; J trimming: 2 bases; junction bases outside the gene matches: 6. Germline CDR1 and CDR2: LGHDT and YNNKEL (reference sequence).